The rows below give T cell receptor beta chains drawn from one sample of a study of cytomegalovirus exposure and HLA in healthy donors. This table comes from immunoSEQ multiplex PCR, and its TCRdb copy is limited to in-frame clones, with some not included. Here the sample spans 190,000 or so clones, 80% being singletons. Sequenced input: PBMCs. These receptors originate from a boy younger than 18 in good health and CMV-seronegative. Each CDR3 is given with its conserved first and last residue. Each record gives: V gene, clone size, D gene, CDR3 length, J gene, CDR3 DNA, CDR3 protein. The D gene is left open where the match is weak. Where a row states a size, it is once, few, many or the class of an expanded clone; other rows omit it.

>TRBV30|NA|NA|11|TRBJ2-2
TGTGCTCAGGGGAACACCGGGGAGCTGTTTTTT
CAQGNTGELFF
>TRBV27|NA|TRBD2|15|TRBJ2-2
TGTGCCAGCAGTCCCCGGCGGGGGGTCACCGGGGAGCTGTTTTTT
CASSPRRGVTGELFF
>TRBV9|NA|TRBD2|15|TRBJ2-3
TGTGCCAGCAGCCAGGGACTAGCGGGAGATCGGACGCAGTATTTT
CASSQGLAGDRTQYF
>TRBV5-6|NA|NA|14|TRBJ1-2
TGTGCCAGCACCAATCGGGGATTAATCTATGGCTACACCTTC
CASTNRGLIYGYTF
>TRBV13|once|TRBD1|15|TRBJ1-2
TGTGCCAGCAGCGTACGGTACAGGGGAAACTATGGCTACACCTTC
CASSVRYRGNYGYTF
>TRBV7-8|NA|TRBD1|14|TRBJ1-2
TGTGCCAGCAGCTTAGACAGGGGCGACTATGGCTACACCTTC
CASSLDRGDYGYTF
>TRBV2|once|TRBD1|15|TRBJ1-4
TGTGCCAGCAGGGGTGACAGGGGGACTAATGAAAAACTGTTTTTT
CASRGDRGTNEKLFF
>TRBV5-1|NA|TRBD1|13|TRBJ1-2
TGCGCCAGCAGCCACGGACAGGGAGGTGGCTACACCTTC
CASSHGQGGGYTF
>TRBV4-1|once|NA|11|TRBJ2-7
TGCGCCACCGGAGAAGGGGGCGAGCAGTACTTC
CATGEGGEQYF
>TRBV25-1|NA|TRBD1|14|TRBJ1-1
TGTGCCAGCAGTCGGACAGGGCTGAACACTGAAGCTTTCTTT
CASSRTGLNTEAFF
>TRBV19|NA|NA|15|TRBJ1-2
TGTGCCAGTAGTATCCTGGACAGCGGAGGTTATGGCTACACCTTC
CASSILDSGGYGYTF
>TRBV4-1|NA|NA|16|TRBJ1-1
TGCGCCAGCAGCCCCACACCGGGGGGGGTAGGCACTGAAGCTTTCTTT
CASSPTPGGVGTEAFF
>TRBV6-1|NA|TRBD1|14|TRBJ1-1
TGTGCCAGCAGTGAAGTCGACAGGGGGTTTCTGGCTTTCTTT
CASSEVDRGFLAFF
>TRBV5-5|NA|NA|13|TRBJ1-4
TGTGCCAGCAGCTTGGCCTTTAATGAAAAACTGTTTTTT
CASSLAFNEKLFF
>TRBV28|NA|TRBD1|15|TRBJ2-7
TGTGCCAGCAGATTGCCGGGACAGGGGGCCTACGAGCAGTACTTC
CASRLPGQGAYEQYF
>TRBV18|NA|TRBD1|14|TRBJ2-7
TGTGCCAGCTCACCAGGACAGGTGTCCCTCGAGCAGTACTTC
CASSPGQVSLEQYF
>TRBV6-4|NA|TRBD1|17|TRBJ2-2
TGTGCCAGCAGTGACCCTCGGACGGGCAGGGGGACCCGGGAGCTGTTTTTT
CASSDPRTGRGTRELFF
>TRBV6-6|once|TRBD1|13|TRBJ2-7
TGTGCCAGCAGGATTGGGACAGCCTACGAGCAGTACTTC
CASRIGTAYEQYF
>TRBV11-2|NA|TRBD2|17|TRBJ2-1
TGTGCCAGCAGCTCAGGACGGACTAGCGGGGGCCTGGATGAGCAGTTCTTC
CASSSGRTSGGLDEQFF
>TRBV7-9|NA|NA|13|TRBJ1-1
TGTGCCAGCAGCTCGCGGGAGTCTTCTGAAGCTTTCTTT
CASSSRESSEAFF
>TRBV6-5|NA|NA|14|TRBJ2-1
TGTGCCAGCAGTTATCGGGAATCCTACAATGGGCAGTTCTTC
CASSYRESYNGQFF
>TRBV19|NA|TRBD2|13|TRBJ2-5
TGTGCCAGTTCCCGGGGGGGACAAGAGACCCAGTACTTC
CASSRGGQETQYF
>TRBV6-5|NA|NA|15|TRBJ1-1
TGTGCCAGCAGTTACGGCGATTGGGGAGTTGCTGAAGCTTTCTTT
CASSYGDWGVAEAFF
>TRBV7-8|NA|NA|15|TRBJ1-1
TGTGCCAGCAGCTTATCTAGGTGGAAGAACACTGAAGCTTTCTTT
CASSLSRWKNTEAFF
>TRBV5-8|NA|NA|13|TRBJ2-1
TGTGCCAGCAGCTTGGCGGGATCCAATGAGCAGTTCTTC
CASSLAGSNEQFF
>TRBV4-1|NA|NA|12|TRBJ2-5
TGCGCCAGCAGCCAAGGCGTCACTCCCCAGTACTTC
CASSQGVTPQYF
>TRBV7-3|NA|NA|13|TRBJ1-2
TGTGCCAGCAGCTTTTCCATTAACTATGGCTACACCTTC
CASSFSINYGYTF
>TRBV10-1|NA|NA|13|TRBJ1-1
TGCGCCAGCAGTGAATCAGGGTGGACTGAAGCTTTCTTT
CASSESGWTEAFF
>TRBV9|few|TRBD2|15|TRBJ2-1
TGTGCCAGCAGCGCACTCACGGGACTAGCGAGTGAGCAGTTCTTC
CASSALTGLASEQFF
>TRBV10-1|NA|NA|14|TRBJ1-3
TGCGCCAGCAGTGTGACAGGCTCTGGAAACACCATATATTTT
CASSVTGSGNTIYF
>TRBV15|NA|NA|15|TRBJ2-7
TGTGCCACCAGCAGAGAATCGGGCGGGGTTAACGAGCAGTACTTC
CATSRESGGVNEQYF
>TRBV2|NA|TRBD1|16|TRBJ1-5
TGTGCCAGCAGTCGGCGCCGGACAGGGGGCAATCAGCCCCAGCATTTT
CASSRRRTGGNQPQHF
>TRBV5-1|NA|TRBD1|16|TRBJ2-5
TGCGCCAGCAGCTTTGGACAGGGGAATTTTCAAGAGACCCAGTACTTC
CASSFGQGNFQETQYF
>TRBV15|NA|NA|14|TRBJ2-7
TGTGCCACCAGCAGACGAACGGGGACCTACGAGCAGTACTTC
CATSRRTGTYEQYF
>TRBV5-1|NA|NA|13|TRBJ1-2
TGCGCCAGCAGTCCTGGGGGGTCCAATGGCTACACCTTC
CASSPGGSNGYTF
>TRBV2|NA|TRBD2|12|TRBJ2-3
TGTGCCAGCAGGACTAGCGGAGATACGCAGTATTTT
CASRTSGDTQYF
>TRBV14|few|TRBD1|13|TRBJ2-3
TGTGCCACAAAACAGGGGGCGGAAGATACGCAGTATTTT
CATKQGAEDTQYF
>TRBV18|NA|TRBD1|14|TRBJ1-5
TGTGCCAGCTCACCATACAGGGGAGATCAGCCCCAGCATTTT
CASSPYRGDQPQHF
>TRBV13|NA|NA|13|TRBJ1-4
TGTGCCAGCAGCTTAGGAGGGGGGGCGGATCTGTTTTTT
CASSLGGGADLFF